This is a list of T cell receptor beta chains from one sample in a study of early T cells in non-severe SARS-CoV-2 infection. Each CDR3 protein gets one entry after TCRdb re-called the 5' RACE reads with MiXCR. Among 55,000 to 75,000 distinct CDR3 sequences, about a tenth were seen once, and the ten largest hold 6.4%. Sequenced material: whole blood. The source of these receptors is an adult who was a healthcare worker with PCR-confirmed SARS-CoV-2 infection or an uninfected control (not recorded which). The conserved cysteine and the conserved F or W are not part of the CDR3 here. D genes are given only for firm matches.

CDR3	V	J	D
SARGWANTEAF	TRBV20-1	TRBJ1-1	.
ASSIVLGLAEETQY	TRBV19	TRBJ2-5	TRBD2
ASSPPGQGETQY	TRBV12-3/TRBV12-4	TRBJ2-5	TRBD1
ASSLGWNTGELF	TRBV11-2	TRBJ2-2	.
ATKRETGADGYT	TRBV10-3	TRBJ1-2	TRBD1
ASSRGGSVGNEQF	TRBV6-2/TRBV6-3	TRBJ2-1	TRBD2
ATSDPQGIGELF	TRBV24-1	TRBJ2-2	TRBD1
ASSDGDPNEQF	TRBV6-1	TRBJ2-1	.
ASSPVIPATGELF	TRBV10-1	TRBJ2-2	.
ASSQVQGNTEAF	TRBV3-1	TRBJ1-1	.
ASSFFSGSGYEQY	TRBV27	TRBJ2-7	TRBD2
AWDRGATDTQY	TRBV30	TRBJ2-3	TRBD1
SAGEGNQPQH	TRBV20-1	TRBJ1-5	.
ASSFPYSPLH	TRBV11-2	TRBJ1-6	.